This TCR beta chain was sequenced for a study of blood T cell repertoires in COVID-19 (dated by TCRdb to 2020 to 2021). For the study in its entirety: Samples from collaborators originated in the United States, Italy and Spain and spanned both the acute and convalescent phases of COVID-19. Where available, HLA class I and class II types were taken from metadata supplied by the sample provider and were not determined by assay-based typing. Deeply sampled blood TCRbeta repertoires from subjects exposed to, actively infected with, or recovered from COVID-19 were included in the dataset. The repertoires were released in a freely available public database meant as a resource for research on the immune response to SARS-CoV-2. The prospective study material was composed of cDNA or gDNA derived from T cells, B-cell-depleted T cells, or PBMCs. Sample metadata almost always included a de-identified subject ID, COVID-19 status, age in years and sex. Samples came from the ongoing ImmuneRACE study (first 160 participants) plus 1,254 subjects from 6 global collaborators. Results and caveats for the whole study, not just this receptor: How much clinical and demographic metadata was included differed by source and by participant, and the metadata was provided uncurated.

Each collaborating institution followed its own protocols to collect whole blood in K2EDTA tubes. For TCRbeta analysis, collaborators shipped samples as frozen whole blood, isolated PBMCs, or DNA extracted from either of those sample types. TCRbeta CDR3 regions were amplified from genomic DNA by means of the immunoSEQ Assay, a bias-controlled multiplex PCR. As for how the authors treated the data: The number of nucleated cells in each sample was estimated by amplification of reference gene primers within the assay. Sequence reads were collapsed and filtered to measure the absolute abundance of every unique TCRbeta CDR3 rearrangement. Productive Simpson clonality was computed per sample as the square root of Simpson's diversity index over productive rearrangements. TCRdb re-hosts the immuneACCESS table, in-frame sequences only. Its copies lack some clones; in the studies checked, an unresolved V gene accounts for under half of them, and the cause for the rest is not known. V and J calls plus clone size are reproduced from that table; the DNA served to infer D and trimming. The sample includes hundreds of thousands of clones, with 89% observed a single time. The ten largest account for 0.95% to 1.5% of the sample.

As concerns this clone: Its antigen is still unknown. The record has no base qualities; no much larger clone is one base away.

The CDR3, cysteine through phenylalanine, is 11 amino acids long. The entry retains the CDR3 DNA only, 33 bases that are in frame from base 1. CDR1 and CDR2, looked up from the germline V gene, are MNHEY and SVGEGT. V and J lose 5 bases and 3 bases, and a span of 4 bases separates them. The clonotype was recovered from a man aged 35 to 55 with acute or convalescent COVID-19. Rearrangement joined TRBV6-2 or TRBV6-3 to TRBJ2-5, with the D gene call left open. The material sequenced was peripheral blood. The nucleotide sequence reads TGTGCCAGCAGTGAGAAAGAGACCCAGTACTTC. Translated, this is CASSEKETQYF.